This T cell receptor beta chain was identified during a study of OX40 agonist ivuxolimab in advanced cancers. This CDR3 has 13 amino acids. Per germline, CDR1 SEHNR and CDR2 FQNEAQ (reference sequence). Profiling relied on immunoSEQ multiplex PCR, and the TCRdb table lists in-frame clones only, not all of them. The data hold some 66,000 clones, with roughly 80% observed a single time. This specimen was CD4+ or CD8+ T cells sorted from blood, taken in a trial of the OX40 agonist ivuxolimab. The rearrangement joins TRBV7-9 to TRBJ2-5; D unclear. The DNA matches TRBJ2-7 better at its end, which makes the J call doubtful. The receptor comes from an adult with an advanced solid tumor such as melanoma, head and neck, liver or kidney cancer. The CDR3 reads CASSRTPSYEQYF. CDR3 sequence (DNA): TGTGCCAGCAGCCGAACCCCCTCCTACGAGCAGTACTTC.